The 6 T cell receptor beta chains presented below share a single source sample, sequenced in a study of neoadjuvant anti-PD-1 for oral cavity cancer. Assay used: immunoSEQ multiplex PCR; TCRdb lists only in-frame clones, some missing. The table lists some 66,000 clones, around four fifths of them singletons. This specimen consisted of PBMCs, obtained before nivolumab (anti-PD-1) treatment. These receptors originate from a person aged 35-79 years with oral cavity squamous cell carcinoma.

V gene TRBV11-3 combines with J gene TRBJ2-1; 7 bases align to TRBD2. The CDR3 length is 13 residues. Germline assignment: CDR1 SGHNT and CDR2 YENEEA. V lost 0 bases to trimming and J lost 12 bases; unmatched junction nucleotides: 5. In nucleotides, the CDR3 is TGTGCCAGCAGCTTAGATCTCGGGGAGGGGCAGTTCTTC. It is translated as CASSLDLGEGQFF.

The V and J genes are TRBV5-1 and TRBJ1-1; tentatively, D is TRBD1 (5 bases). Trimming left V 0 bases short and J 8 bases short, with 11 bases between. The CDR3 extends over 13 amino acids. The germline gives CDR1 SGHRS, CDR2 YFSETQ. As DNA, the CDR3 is TGCGCCAGCAGCTTGGGCTTGCGGGACGAAGCTTTCTTT. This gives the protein CASSLGLRDEAFF.

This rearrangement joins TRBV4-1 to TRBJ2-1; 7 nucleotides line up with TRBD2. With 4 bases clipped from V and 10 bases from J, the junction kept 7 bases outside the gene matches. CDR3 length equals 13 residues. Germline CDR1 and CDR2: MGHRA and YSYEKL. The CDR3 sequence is CASSPGLGREQFF. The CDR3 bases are TGCGCCAGCAGCCCCGGACTAGGCCGGGAGCAGTTCTTC.

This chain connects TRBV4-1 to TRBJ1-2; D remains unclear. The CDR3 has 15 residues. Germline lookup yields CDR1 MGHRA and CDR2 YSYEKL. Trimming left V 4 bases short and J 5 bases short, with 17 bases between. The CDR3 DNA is TGCGCCAGCAGCCCCCTATTATGGACCGATTATGGCTACACCTTC. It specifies CASSPLLWTDYGYTF.

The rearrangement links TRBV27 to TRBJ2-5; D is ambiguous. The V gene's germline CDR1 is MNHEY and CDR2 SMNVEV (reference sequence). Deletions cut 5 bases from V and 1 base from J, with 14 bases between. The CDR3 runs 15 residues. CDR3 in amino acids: CASSLKLGLQETQYF. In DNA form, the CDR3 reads TGTGCCAGCAGTCTAAAATTGGGCCTCCAAGAGACCCAGTACTTC.

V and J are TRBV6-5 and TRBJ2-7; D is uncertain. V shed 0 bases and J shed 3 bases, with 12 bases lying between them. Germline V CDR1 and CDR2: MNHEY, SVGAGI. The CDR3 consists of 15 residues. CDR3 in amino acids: CASSYSIAGYYEQYF. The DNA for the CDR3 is TGTGCCAGCAGTTACTCGATCGCCGGGTACTACGAGCAGTACTTC.